This T cell receptor (beta chain) was obtained from a study of cytomegalovirus exposure and HLA in healthy donors. Whole-study results and caveats: As immune exposure information, only CMV serostatus was available. A few V segments could not be told apart, such as TRBV6-2 and TRBV6-3, and were left out. In a later analysis, a missense DCLRE1C variant was linked to TCR beta V- and J-gene trimming.

In regard to this clone: The antigen is not known.

PCR involved 60 Vbeta and 13 Jbeta primers. The table came from immunoSEQ multiplex PCR; TCRdb's copy has only in-frame clones and leaves some out. The repertoire holds about 160,000 clones, with 87% as singletons. Per germline, CDR1 SGHRS and CDR2 YFSETQ. CDR3 size: 16 residues. Trimming pared 4 bases from V and 4 bases from J, leaving 17 bases between. What was sequenced was PBMCs. The source is a woman in her 30s in good health and CMV-seronegative. The chain has TRBV5-1 and TRBJ1-4; no clear D gene. The CDR3 nucleotides are TGCGCCAGCAGCCCCGTAATGGGCTTAGGTAATGAAAAACTGTTTTTT. It translates to CASSPVMGLGNEKLFF.